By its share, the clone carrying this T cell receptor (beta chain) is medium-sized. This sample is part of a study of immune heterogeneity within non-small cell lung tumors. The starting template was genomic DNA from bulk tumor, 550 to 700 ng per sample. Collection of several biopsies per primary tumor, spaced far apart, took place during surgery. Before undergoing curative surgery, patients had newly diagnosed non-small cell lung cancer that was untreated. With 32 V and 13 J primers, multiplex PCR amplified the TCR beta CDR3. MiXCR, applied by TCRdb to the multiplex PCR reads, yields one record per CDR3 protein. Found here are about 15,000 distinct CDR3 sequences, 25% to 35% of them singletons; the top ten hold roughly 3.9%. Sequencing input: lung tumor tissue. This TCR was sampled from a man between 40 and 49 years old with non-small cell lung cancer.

The CDR3 bases are TGTGCCAGCACCATATACAGGTCTTCGAATTCACCCCTCCACTTT. Translated: CASTIYRSSNSPLHF. This rearrangement joins TRBV12-3 or TRBV12-4 to TRBJ1-6, with D perhaps matching TRBD1 (5 bases). The CDR3 is 15 amino acids. Trimming took off 7 bases at V and 7 bases at J, with 17 bases between the two ends.